Shown below are 22 T cell receptor beta chains from a single sample sequenced in a study of cytomegalovirus exposure and HLA in healthy donors. The repertoire was sequenced with immunoSEQ multiplex PCR; TCRdb's copy has only in-frame clones and lacks some. The data contain about 56,000 clones, 93% of them seen just once; the ten biggest clones take up approximately 1.7%. Specimen: PBMCs. The receptors originated from a woman aged 18 to 35 in good health and CMV-seropositive.

The chain combines TRBV6-1 with TRBJ2-5, with 12 bases that match TRBD2. With 5 bases clipped from V and 5 bases from J, the junction kept 6 bases outside the gene matches. The CDR3 has 15 amino acids. Germline V gene lookup returns CDR1 MNHNS and CDR2 SASEGT. CDR3: CASSLTSGGAETQYF. The CDR3 nucleotides are TGTGCCAGCAGTTTGACTAGCGGGGGTGCGGAGACCCAGTACTTC.

The V call is TRBV7-8, the J call TRBJ2-2, with TRBD1 identical over 9 bases. The CDR3 length is 17 residues. With 2 bases clipped from V and 4 bases from J, the junction kept 8 bases outside the gene matches. Per germline, CDR1 SGHVS and CDR2 FQNEAQ. DNA of the CDR3: TGTGCCAGCAGCTTAAGACCACAGGGGGCAGGCACCGGGGAGCTGTTTTTT. Its protein is CASSLRPQGAGTGELFF.

The rearrangement links TRBV6-5 to TRBJ2-7; 10 bases line up with TRBD1. This CDR3 region has 13 residues. Germline loops: CDR1 MNHEY, CDR2 SVGAGI. J was trimmed by 7 bases and V by 6 bases; bases with no gene match: 6. CDR3 coding DNA: TGTGCCAGCAGGGGACAGGGGCGGGGAGAGCAGTACTTC. It translates to CASRGQGRGEQYF.

This chain links TRBV10-3 with TRBJ1-1, with D possibly being TRBD1 (6 bases). Trimming removed 4 bases from V and 7 bases from J, with 16 bases in between. Germline assignment: CDR1 ENHRY and CDR2 SYGVKD. The CDR3 spans 14 residues. CDR3 residues: CAISGGGQAFEAFF. CDR3 DNA sequence: TGTGCCATCAGTGGGGGGGGACAAGCATTTGAAGCTTTCTTT.

The chain employs TRBV11-2 and TRBJ2-7; 12 bases align to TRBD1. J lost 4 bases, V lost 5 bases, and 9 bases had no gene match. CDR1 SGHAT and CDR2 FQNNGV come from the germline V gene. The CDR3 covers 16 residues. CDR3: CASSPTRDRGLYEQYF. CDR3 DNA sequence: TGTGCCAGCAGCCCCACCCGGGACAGGGGGCTGTACGAGCAGTACTTC.

V and J are TRBV4-3 and TRBJ2-1; TRBD2 might be the D (5 bases). This CDR3 region has 14 residues. Germline-derived CDR1 and CDR2 are LGHNA and YSLEER. V lost 0 bases to trimming and J lost 9 bases, with 12 bases between them. The CDR3 here is CASSQEPSGGEQFF. For the CDR3, the DNA is TGCGCCAGCAGCCAAGAGCCCTCAGGAGGTGAGCAGTTCTTC.

The chain employs TRBV7-9 and TRBJ2-7, with TRBD2 matching over 10 bases. The CDR3 runs to 18 residues. The germline V gene has CDR1 SEHNR and CDR2 FQNEAQ (reference sequence). Losses at the gene ends were 5 bases for V and 1 base for J; bases not matched to a gene: 14. CDR3 loop: CASSLEFLAGVGSYEQYF. The CDR3 coding sequence is TGTGCCAGCAGCCTGGAATTCCTAGCGGGGGTGGGTTCCTACGAGCAGTACTTC.

Here the CDR3 DNA reads TGTGCCTGGAGCGGGTCGGTTGGCACTGAAGCTTTCTTT. This codes for CAWSGSVGTEAFF. The rearrangement uses TRBV30 and TRBJ1-1, with unresolved D. CDR1 and CDR2 from the germline V gene are GTSNPN and SVGIG (reference sequence). V lost 3 bases, J lost 4 bases, and 12 bases lay in between. CDR3 length: 13 residues.

This clone appeared once. The chain is built from TRBV10-1 and TRBJ2-2, with 7 bases matching TRBD1. This CDR3 has 14 residues. V gave up 4 bases and J gave up 3 bases; unmatched junction bases: 2. The germline gives CDR1 WNHNN, CDR2 SYGVQD (reference sequence). For the CDR3, the DNA is TGCGCCAGCAGTGGTGACAGGGACACCGGGGAGCTGTTTTTT. This encodes CASSGDRDTGELFF.

The rearrangement links TRBV5-6 to TRBJ2-5; 8 bases are a match to TRBD1. The assigned J gene may be wrong: the sequence end matches TRBJ2-7 better. The CDR3 length is 14 residues. The germline CDR1 and CDR2 sequences are SGHDT and YYEEEE. This CDR3 reads CASSFTGGSYEQYF. DNA of the CDR3: TGTGCCAGCAGCTTTACAGGGGGCTCCTACGAGCAGTACTTC.

The chain carries TRBV28 and TRBJ2-1; D is unclear. The CDR3 has 12 residues. Germline V gene sequence: CDR1 MDHEN, CDR2 SYDVKM. V lost 2 bases, J lost 8 bases, and 7 bases lay in between. The DNA of the CDR3 is TGTGCCAGCAGTTTAAAGCTGCATGAGCAGTTCTTC. It is translated as CASSLKLHEQFF.

The CDR3 nucleotides are TGTGCCAGCAGCCTTTCAGAAAGCTCCTACAATGAGCAGTTCTTC. Its protein product is CASSLSESSYNEQFF. The chain has TRBV7-9 and TRBJ2-1; unclear D gene. V was trimmed by 5 bases and J by 0 bases, leaving 11 bases between them. The germline CDR1 and CDR2 sequences are SEHNR and FQNEAQ (reference sequence). The CDR3 has 15 residues.

The chain employs TRBV5-6 and TRBJ1-2; D gene uncertain. This CDR3 has 12 amino acids. V lost 0 bases and J 4 bases, leaving 4 bases between the germline ends. Germline V gene lookup returns CDR1 SGHDT and CDR2 YYEEEE. The CDR3 DNA sequence: TGTGCCAGCAGCTTGGGGGCCTATGGCTACACCTTC. Encoded protein: CASSLGAYGYTF.

This rearrangement joins TRBV5-1 to TRBJ1-1; 7 bases fit TRBD1. The J segment lost 7 bases and the V segment lost 4 bases, leaving 4 bases of the junction unmatched. This CDR3 comprises 12 residues. CDR1 and CDR2 (germline): SGHRS, YFSETQ. The CDR3 bases are TGCGCCAGCAGCCTGACAGGGAGTGAAGCTTTCTTT. This translates into CASSLTGSEAFF. The complete variable domain, with remaining parts taken from reference TRBV5-1 and TRBJ1-1, reads KAGVTQTPRYLIKTRGQQVTLSCSPISGHRSVSWYQQTPGQGLQFLFEYFSETQRNKGNFPGRFSGRQFSNSRSEMNVSTLELGDSALYLCASSLTGSEAFFGQGTRLTVV.

This chain connects TRBV5-1 to TRBJ2-7; TRBD1 matches 7 bases. The J segment lost 0 bases and the V segment lost 6 bases, leaving 6 bases of the junction unmatched. CDR3 length: 14 amino acids. Germline-derived CDR1 and CDR2 are SGHRS and YFSETQ. DNA for the CDR3: TGCGCCAGCAACAAGGACAGGCCCTCCTACGAGCAGTACTTC. Its translation: CASNKDRPSYEQYF.

V usage is TRBV25-1 and J usage is TRBJ2-2, with 9 bases matching TRBD1. From germline, CDR1 is MGHDK and CDR2 SYGVNS. The CDR3 loop spans 14 amino acids. The trim removed 8 bases at V and 2 bases at J, leaving 3 bases unmatched. For the CDR3, the DNA is TGTGCCAGCGAGACAGGGGGAAACACCGGGGAGCTGTTTTTT. Amino acid sequence: CASETGGNTGELFF. The full variable domain, completed using reference TRBV25-1 and TRBJ2-2, is EADIYQTPRYLVIGTGKKITLECSQTMGHDKMYWYQQDPGMELHLIHYSYGVNSTEKGDLSSESTVSRIRTEHFPLTLESARPSHTSQYLCASETGGNTGELFFGEGSRLTVL.

The V and J genes are TRBV9 and TRBJ2-1, with D possibly TRBD2 on 7 matching bases. The V gene's germline CDR1 is SGDLS and CDR2 YYNGEE. Deletions cut 3 bases from V and 1 base from J, with 11 bases between. This CDR3 is built from 15 residues. CDR3 sequence: CASSGEGGSYNEQFF. The CDR3 DNA reads as TGTGCCAGCAGCGGAGAGGGGGGGTCCTACAATGAGCAGTTCTTC.

The sample holds one count of this clone. The genes are TRBV19 and TRBJ1-3; 7 bases align to TRBD1. Germline CDR1 is LNHDA and CDR2 is SQIVND (reference sequence). The CDR3 is made up of 17 amino acids. The V gene end was trimmed by 5 bases and the J gene end by 1 base; junction bases not matched to a gene: 11. In DNA form, the CDR3 reads TGTGCCAGTAGTTCGGTAAACAGGGGAAAATCTGGAAACACCATATATTTT. It is translated as CASSSVNRGKSGNTIYF.

A few counts support this clone. This chain uses TRBV7-9 with TRBJ2-2; D is possibly TRBD2 (5 bases). The CDR3 runs 16 residues. Germline values: CDR1 SEHNR, CDR2 FQNEAQ (reference sequence). The V end lost 5 bases, the J end lost 4 bases, and 17 bases lay between the germline ends. CDR3 DNA: TGTGCCAGCAGCCCCAGACGATCCGAGGGCACCGGGGAGCTGTTTTTT. Protein sequence: CASSPRRSEGTGELFF.

The chain couples TRBV9 to TRBJ2-3, with 7 positions matching TRBD2. J gave up 1 base and V 3 bases, and 5 bases lay outside the gene matches. The CDR3 has 15 residues. Germline assignment: CDR1 SGDLS and CDR2 YYNGEE. CDR3 coding DNA: TGTGCCAGCAGCGGACGACTAGCAGGCACAGATACGCAGTATTTT. Residues: CASSGRLAGTDTQYF.

A few counts support this clone. The rearrangement uses TRBV5-4 and TRBJ2-7; 7 bases map to TRBD2. The CDR3 is made up of 15 amino acids. Germline assignment: CDR1 SGHNT and CDR2 YYREEE (reference sequence). The V gene end was trimmed by 1 base and the J gene end by 4 bases; junction bases not matched to a gene: 8. For the CDR3, the DNA is TGTGCCAGCAGCTTGCTTCCCGGGACTACTTACGAGCAGTACTTC. It encodes CASSLLPGTTYEQYF.

The chain uses TRBV4-1 and TRBJ2-5, with TRBD2 matching 14 bases. CDR1 and CDR2 (germline): MGHRA, YSYEKL. J lost 1 base, V lost 0 bases, and 7 bases had no gene match. The CDR3 spans 19 residues. The CDR3 DNA reads as TGCGCCAGCAGCCAAGAATTTGTGACTAGCGGGGGGGGCCAAGAGACCCAGTACTTC. It encodes CASSQEFVTSGGGQETQYF.